Presented here are 21 T cell receptor beta chains from one specimen sequenced in a study of cytomegalovirus exposure and HLA in healthy donors. The study ran its PCR with 60 Vbeta and 13 Jbeta primers. The method was immunoSEQ multiplex PCR; TCRdb's version includes in-frame clones alone and lacks a portion of them. The table lists 90,000 to 120,000 clones, over 75% of them singletons, with 4.2% in the top ten. Input material: PBMCs. These TCRs come from a male donor in good health and CMV-seronegative.

V usage is TRBV7-2 and J usage is TRBJ2-1; 7 bases match TRBD2. The CDR3 length is 17 residues. Germline CDR1 and CDR2: SGHTA and FQGNSA. J lost 5 bases, V lost 1 base, and 11 bases had no gene match. CDR3 DNA sequence: TGTGCCAGCAGCTTAGTACCCGGACTAGGGGTGCACAATGAGCAGTTCTTC. As protein: CASSLVPGLGVHNEQFF.

V and J are TRBV7-3 and TRBJ2-1; TRBD1 aligns across 7 bases. CDR3 length: 13 amino acids. From germline, CDR1 is SGHTA and CDR2 FQGTGA. Losses at the gene ends were 5 bases for V and 5 bases for J; bases not matched to a gene: 3. The CDR3 DNA reads as TGTGCCAGCAGCAGGGACAGACACAATGAGCAGTTCTTC. Its translation is CASSRDRHNEQFF.

The rearrangement links TRBV19 to TRBJ1-4; 8 nucleotides agree with TRBD1. The CDR3 is 15 residues long. Trimming took 3 bases from V and 8 from J; bases not matched to a gene: 8. Germline V gene data show CDR1 as LNHDA and CDR2 as SQIVND (reference sequence). CDR3 coding DNA: TGTGCCAGTAGTATTCGCGGACAGGGAAGGGAAAAACTGTTTTTT. This encodes CASSIRGQGREKLFF.

V usage is TRBV5-1 and J usage is TRBJ2-1, with D perhaps TRBD1 (6 bases). The CDR3 loop spans 15 amino acids. Germline V CDR1 and CDR2: SGHRS, YFSETQ. The ends were cut back, 4 bases at V and 8 bases at J, with 19 bases in the middle. This CDR3 reads CASSAYRAQGDEQFF. The CDR3 region has the DNA TGCGCCAGCAGCGCCTACAGGGCCCAGGGCGATGAGCAGTTCTTC.

The V and J genes are TRBV5-1 and TRBJ2-5; TRBD2 agrees at 11 bases. The CDR3 contains 16 residues. Germline V gene data show CDR1 as SGHRS and CDR2 as YFSETQ. With V trimmed by 0 bases and J by 5 bases, 6 bases remained unmatched. The CDR3 bases are TGCGCCAGCAGCTTGGGTAGCGGGAGGGGAGGTGAGACCCAGTACTTC. It specifies CASSLGSGRGGETQYF.

This clone was detected only once. This chain joins TRBV30 and TRBJ2-7; D not resolved. The CDR3 covers 13 residues. Trimming took off 1 base at V and 3 bases at J, with 10 bases between the two ends. CDR1 and CDR2 from the germline V gene are GTSNPN and SVGIG (reference sequence). Written as DNA, the CDR3 is TGTGCCTGGAGTGCCCCTCCGGGCTACGAGCAGTACTTC. It is translated as CAWSAPPGYEQYF.

J is TRBJ2-5 and V is TRBV4-1, with D unresolved. This CDR3 comprises 15 residues. V was shortened by 0 bases and J by 6 bases, with 14 bases between the two germline ends. Germline V CDR1 and CDR2: MGHRA, YSYEKL. CDR3 bases: TGCGCCAGCAGCCAAGATACCGGGTCCATTCAGACCCAGTACTTC. It codes for CASSQDTGSIQTQYF.

V usage is TRBV5-4 and J usage is TRBJ2-1; D is perhaps TRBD2 (5 bases). CDR1 and CDR2 (germline): SGHNT, YYREEE (reference sequence). CDR3 size: 15 residues. V lost 3 bases to trimming and J lost 2 bases, with 12 bases between them. Here the CDR3 DNA reads TGTGCCAGCAGCTCGGCAGCGGTTGCCTACAATGAGCAGTTCTTC. Its protein product is CASSSAAVAYNEQFF.

The V gene is TRBV25-1, the J gene TRBJ2-3; 9 bases map to TRBD2. Trimming cost V 4 bases and J 4 bases; bases outside gene matches: 9. Germline CDR1 is MGHDK and CDR2 is SYGVNS. The CDR3 has 16 amino acids. CDR3 sequence: CASSGVSGRSADTQYF. In DNA, the CDR3 is TGTGCCAGCAGTGGGGTCAGCGGGAGGAGTGCAGATACGCAGTATTTT.

This chain links TRBV2 with TRBJ1-1; TRBD1 matches at 8 bases. Germline V CDR1 and CDR2: SNHLY, FYNNEI. The J segment lost 1 base and the V segment lost 4 bases, leaving 14 bases of the junction unmatched. The length of the CDR3 is 18 residues. The CDR3 bases are TGTGCCAGCAGTGCGGCATATTACAGGGGGACTACGAACACTGAAGCTTTCTTT. This sequence encodes CASSAAYYRGTTNTEAFF.

V gene TRBV2 combines with J gene TRBJ2-5, with D maybe TRBD2 (5 bases). The DNA end is more similar to TRBJ2-7, so the J call may be wrong. The CDR3 length is 14 residues. Per germline, CDR1 SNHLY and CDR2 FYNNEI. This chain's CDR3 is CASTVATTYYEQYF. The CDR3 nucleotides are TGTGCCAGCACCGTCGCGACTACCTACTACGAGCAGTACTTC.

The rearrangement joins TRBV27 to TRBJ2-7; the match to TRBD1 covers 7 bases. The V gene's germline CDR1 is MNHEY and CDR2 SMNVEV (reference sequence). The V gene end was trimmed by 3 bases and the J gene end by 4 bases; junction bases not matched to a gene: 12. The CDR3 extends over 16 amino acids. The CDR3 sequence is CASSLAATGSFYEQYF. The DNA for the CDR3 is TGTGCCAGCAGTTTGGCCGCGACAGGGTCCTTTTACGAGCAGTACTTC.

The chain uses TRBV11-1 and TRBJ2-6; 7 bases fit TRBD1. Germline CDR1 and CDR2: SGHAT and FQDESV (reference sequence). The CDR3 loop spans 16 amino acids. The ends lost 4 bases at V and 0 bases at J; junction bases unmatched: 3. CDR3 loop: CASSSRDSSGANVLTF. Here the CDR3 DNA reads TGTGCCAGCAGCTCCCGGGACAGCTCTGGGGCCAACGTCCTGACTTTC.

The J gene is TRBJ1-5, the V gene TRBV5-1, with D unclear. Germline CDR1 is SGHRS and CDR2 is YFSETQ. The V gene lost 0 bases and the J gene lost 6 bases, with 10 bases spanning the gap. CDR3 length: 14 residues. CDR3 loop: CASSLGSTGQPQHF. The CDR3 nucleotides read TGCGCCAGCAGCTTGGGGTCCACGGGTCAGCCCCAGCATTTT. Variable domain in full (rest from reference TRBV5-1 and TRBJ1-5): KAGVTQTPRYLIKTRGQQVTLSCSPISGHRSVSWYQQTPGQGLQFLFEYFSETQRNKGNFPGRFSGRQFSNSRSEMNVSTLELGDSALYLCASSLGSTGQPQHFGDGTRLSIL.

The rearrangement uses TRBV4-1 and TRBJ2-1, with 10 bases matching TRBD2. The ends lost 4 bases at V and 2 bases at J; junction bases unmatched: 8. Germline assignment: CDR1 MGHRA and CDR2 YSYEKL. CDR3 length: 17 amino acids. In DNA, the CDR3 is TGCGCCAGCAGCCGGGGGACGACTAGCGGGCCCTACAATGAGCAGTTCTTC. It codes for CASSRGTTSGPYNEQFF.

This clone has a handful of counts. The chain couples TRBV6-4 to TRBJ2-3; possible D gene TRBD2, 6 bases. The CDR3 is 15 amino acids. Germline CDR1 reads MRHNA; CDR2 reads SNTAGT. V was cut by 0 bases and J by 4 bases, with 11 bases left in between. CDR3: CASSDSLEGSDTQYF. CDR3 coding DNA: TGTGCCAGCAGTGACTCCCTGGAGGGTTCAGATACGCAGTATTTT.

The genes are TRBV18 and TRBJ1-1; D gene uncertain. Germline V lookup: CDR1 KGHSH, CDR2 LQKENI. V lost 3 bases to trimming and J lost 4 bases, with 12 bases between them. The CDR3 has 14 amino acids. CDR3 bases: TGTGCCAGCTCACCCGAGCCGTTTGGCACTGAAGCTTTCTTT. Protein: CASSPEPFGTEAFF.

The genes are TRBV7-6 and TRBJ2-3; a weak D match, TRBD2 (5 bases). The V gene's germline CDR1 is SGHVS and CDR2 FNYEAQ. The CDR3 contains 18 residues. V lost 2 bases and J 2 bases, leaving 20 bases between the germline ends. This chain's CDR3 is CASSLRGGPNLNTDTQYF. In nucleotides, the CDR3 is TGTGCCAGCAGCTTACGAGGAGGCCCTAATCTAAACACAGATACGCAGTATTTT.

The chain recombines TRBV7-9 with TRBJ2-7; D possibly corresponds to TRBD2 (5 bases). V lost 2 bases and J 0 bases, leaving 14 bases between the germline ends. The germline V gene has CDR1 SEHNR and CDR2 FQNEAQ (reference sequence). CDR3 size: 16 residues. In DNA form, the CDR3 reads TGTGCCAGCAGCTTAAAGCGAGGGTCCCCCTCCTACGAGCAGTACTTC. Amino acid sequence: CASSLKRGSPSYEQYF.

The chain employs TRBV28 and TRBJ1-5; D is possibly TRBD1 (6 bases). The germline V gene has CDR1 MDHEN and CDR2 SYDVKM. Deletions cut 6 bases from V and 5 bases from J, with 17 bases between. The CDR3 runs 15 residues. The CDR3 region is CASSKRHRAHQPQHF. The CDR3 region has the DNA TGTGCCAGCAGCAAAAGACACAGGGCCCATCAGCCCCAGCATTTT.

The genes are TRBV4-1 and TRBJ1-2; 7 nucleotides agree with TRBD1. V shed 4 bases, J shed 4 bases, and the junction held 12 bases outside the gene matches. There are 16 residues in the CDR3. Germline V CDR1 and CDR2: MGHRA, YSYEKL. The chain's CDR3 is CASSLGTAPMSYGYTF. The CDR3 DNA follows: TGCGCCAGCAGCCTAGGGACAGCCCCGATGAGCTATGGCTACACCTTC.